This T cell receptor (beta chain) was sequenced in a study of blood T cell repertoires in COVID-19. Study-level information: PBMCs, B-cell-depleted T cells, or T cells were the source of the cDNA or gDNA that made up the material.

Per germline, CDR1 WSHSY and CDR2 SAAADI. This CDR3 comprises 14 residues. Trimming cost V 6 bases and J 4 bases; bases outside gene matches: 3. Everyone who took part was about 18 to 90 years old, and they came from over 20 US areas. Original methodology: Amplifying reference gene primers gave estimates of nucleated cell counts. The method was immunoSEQ multiplex PCR; TCRdb's version includes in-frame clones alone and lacks a portion of them. The V and J calls and clone size are taken from that table; D and trimming were inferred from the DNA. In the table there are approximately 450,000 clones, about 90% of which are singletons.

The TCR sequence derives from a young woman with acute COVID-19. V gene TRBV10-2 combines with J gene TRBJ2-3; 11 nucleotides agree with TRBD2. Sequenced sample: PBMCs or T cells enriched from blood (not recorded which). The CDR3 protein is CASRVAGGADTQYF. The CDR3 coding sequence is TGCGCCAGCAGGGTAGCGGGGGGGGCAGATACGCAGTATTTT.